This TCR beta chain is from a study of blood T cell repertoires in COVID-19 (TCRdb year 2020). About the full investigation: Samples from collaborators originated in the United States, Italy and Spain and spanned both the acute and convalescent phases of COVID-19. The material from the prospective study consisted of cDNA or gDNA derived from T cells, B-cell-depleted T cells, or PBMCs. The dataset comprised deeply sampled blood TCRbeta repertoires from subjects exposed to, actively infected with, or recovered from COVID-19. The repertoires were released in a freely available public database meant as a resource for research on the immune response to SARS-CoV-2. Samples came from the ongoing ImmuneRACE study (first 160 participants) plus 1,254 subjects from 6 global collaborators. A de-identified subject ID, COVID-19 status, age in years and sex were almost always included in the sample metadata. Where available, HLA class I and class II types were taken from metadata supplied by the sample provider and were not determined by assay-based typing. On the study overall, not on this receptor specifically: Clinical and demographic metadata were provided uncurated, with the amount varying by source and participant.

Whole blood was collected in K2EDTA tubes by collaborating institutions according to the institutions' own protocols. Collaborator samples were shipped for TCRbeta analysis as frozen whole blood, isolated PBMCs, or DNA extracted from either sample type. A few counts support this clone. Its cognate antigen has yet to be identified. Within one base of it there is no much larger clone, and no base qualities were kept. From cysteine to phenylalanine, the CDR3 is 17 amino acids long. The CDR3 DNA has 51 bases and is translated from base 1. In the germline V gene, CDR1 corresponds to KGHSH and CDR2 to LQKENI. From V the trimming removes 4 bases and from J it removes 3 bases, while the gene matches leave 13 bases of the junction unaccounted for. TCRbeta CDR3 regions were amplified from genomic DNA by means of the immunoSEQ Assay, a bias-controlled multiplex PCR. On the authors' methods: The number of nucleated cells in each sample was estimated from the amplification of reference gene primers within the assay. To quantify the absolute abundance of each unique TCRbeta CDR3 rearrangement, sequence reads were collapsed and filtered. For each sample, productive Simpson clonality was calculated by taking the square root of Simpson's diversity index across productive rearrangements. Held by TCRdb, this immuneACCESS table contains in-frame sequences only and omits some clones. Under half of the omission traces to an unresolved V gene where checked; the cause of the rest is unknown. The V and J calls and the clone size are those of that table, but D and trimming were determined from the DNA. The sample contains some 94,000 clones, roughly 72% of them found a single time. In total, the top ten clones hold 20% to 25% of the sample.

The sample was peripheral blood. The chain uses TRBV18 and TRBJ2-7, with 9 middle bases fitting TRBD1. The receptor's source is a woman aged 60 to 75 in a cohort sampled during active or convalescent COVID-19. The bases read TGTGCCAGCTCACTCTCTCAATTGGACAGGGGCTACTACGAGCAGTACTTC. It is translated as CASSLSQLDRGYYEQYF.